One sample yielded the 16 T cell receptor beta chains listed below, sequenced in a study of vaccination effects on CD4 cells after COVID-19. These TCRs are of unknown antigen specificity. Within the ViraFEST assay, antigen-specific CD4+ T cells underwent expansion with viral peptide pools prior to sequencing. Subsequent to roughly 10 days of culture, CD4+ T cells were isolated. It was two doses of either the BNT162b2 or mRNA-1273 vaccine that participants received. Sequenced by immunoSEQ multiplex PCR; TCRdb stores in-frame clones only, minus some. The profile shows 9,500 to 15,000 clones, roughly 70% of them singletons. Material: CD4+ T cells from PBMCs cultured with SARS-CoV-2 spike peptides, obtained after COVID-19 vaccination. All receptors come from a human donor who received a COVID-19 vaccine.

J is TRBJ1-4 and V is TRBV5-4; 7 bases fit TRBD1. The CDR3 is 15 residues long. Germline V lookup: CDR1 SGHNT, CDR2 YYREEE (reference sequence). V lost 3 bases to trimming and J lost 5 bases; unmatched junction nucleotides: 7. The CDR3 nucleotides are TGTGCCAGCAGCTCAACACAGGGGATCAATGAAAAACTGTTTTTT. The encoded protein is CASSSTQGINEKLFF.

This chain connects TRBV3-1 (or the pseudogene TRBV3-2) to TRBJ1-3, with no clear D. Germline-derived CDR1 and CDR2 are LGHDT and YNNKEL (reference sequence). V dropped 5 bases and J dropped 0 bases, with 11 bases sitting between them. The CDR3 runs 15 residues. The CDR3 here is CASSSEGPSGNTIYF. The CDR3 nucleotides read TGTGCCAGCAGCTCCGAGGGCCCCTCTGGAAACACCATATATTTT.

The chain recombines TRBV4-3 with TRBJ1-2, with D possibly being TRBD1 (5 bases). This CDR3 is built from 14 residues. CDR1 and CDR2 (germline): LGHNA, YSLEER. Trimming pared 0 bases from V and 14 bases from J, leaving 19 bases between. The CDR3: CASSQDMRQGEGTF. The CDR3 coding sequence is TGCGCCAGCAGCCAAGATATGCGGCAGGGAGAAGGAACCTTC.

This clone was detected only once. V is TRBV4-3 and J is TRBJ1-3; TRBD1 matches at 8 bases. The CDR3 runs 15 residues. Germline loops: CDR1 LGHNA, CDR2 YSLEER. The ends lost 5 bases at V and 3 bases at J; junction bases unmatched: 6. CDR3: CASSYAGGGGNTIYF. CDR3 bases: TGCGCCAGCAGCTACGCAGGGGGCGGTGGAAACACCATATATTTT.

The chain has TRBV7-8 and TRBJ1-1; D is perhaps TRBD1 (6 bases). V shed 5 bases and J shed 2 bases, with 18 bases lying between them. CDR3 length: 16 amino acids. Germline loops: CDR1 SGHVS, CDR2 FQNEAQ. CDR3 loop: CASSRRLWTDNTEAFF. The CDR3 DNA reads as TGTGCCAGCAGCCGCAGACTTTGGACAGACAACACTGAAGCTTTCTTT.

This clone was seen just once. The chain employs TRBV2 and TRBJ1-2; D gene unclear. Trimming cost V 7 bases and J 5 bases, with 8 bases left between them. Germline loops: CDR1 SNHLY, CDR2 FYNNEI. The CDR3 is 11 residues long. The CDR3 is CASKVEYGYTF. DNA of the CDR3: TGTGCCAGCAAGGTGGAGTATGGCTACACCTTC.

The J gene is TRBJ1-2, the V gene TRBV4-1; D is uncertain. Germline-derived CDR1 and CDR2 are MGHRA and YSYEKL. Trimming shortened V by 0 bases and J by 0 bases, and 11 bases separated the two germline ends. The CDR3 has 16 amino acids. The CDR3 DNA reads TGCGCCAGCAGCCAAGAAAACAGACGCGCTAACTATGGCTACACCTTC. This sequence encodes CASSQENRRANYGYTF.

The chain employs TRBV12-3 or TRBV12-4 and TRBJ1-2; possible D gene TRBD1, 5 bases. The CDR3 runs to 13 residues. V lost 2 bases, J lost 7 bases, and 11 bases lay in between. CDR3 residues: CASSLSSRAGYTF. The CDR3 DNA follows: TGTGCCAGCAGTTTATCGTCCAGGGCTGGCTACACCTTC.

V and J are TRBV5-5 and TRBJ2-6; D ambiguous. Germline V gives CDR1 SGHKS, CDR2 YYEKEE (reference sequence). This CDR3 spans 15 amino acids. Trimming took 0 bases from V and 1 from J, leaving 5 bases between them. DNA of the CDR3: TGTGCCAGCAGCTTGGGCCCTTCTGGGGCCAACGTCCTGACTTTC. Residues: CASSLGPSGANVLTF.

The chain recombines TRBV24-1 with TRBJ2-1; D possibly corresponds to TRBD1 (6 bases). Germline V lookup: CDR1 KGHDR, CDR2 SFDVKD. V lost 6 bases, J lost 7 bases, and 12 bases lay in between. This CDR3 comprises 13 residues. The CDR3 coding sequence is TGTGCCACCAGTCGTCGCCAGGGGAATGAGCAGTTCTTC. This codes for CATSRRQGNEQFF.

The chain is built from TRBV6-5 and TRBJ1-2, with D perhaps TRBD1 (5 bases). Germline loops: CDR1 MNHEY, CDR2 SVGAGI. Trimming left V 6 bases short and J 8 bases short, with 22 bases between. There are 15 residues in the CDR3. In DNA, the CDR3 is TGTGCCAGCAGCCACCCCCCCGGGGCAGGGCACGGCTACACCTTC. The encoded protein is CASSHPPGAGHGYTF.

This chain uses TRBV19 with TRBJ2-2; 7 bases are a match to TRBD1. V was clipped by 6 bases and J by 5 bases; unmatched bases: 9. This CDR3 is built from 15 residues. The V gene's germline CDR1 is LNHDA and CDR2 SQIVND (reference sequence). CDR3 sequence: CASRPDRVRTGELFF. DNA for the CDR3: TGTGCCAGTAGACCCGACAGGGTTCGGACCGGGGAGCTGTTTTTT. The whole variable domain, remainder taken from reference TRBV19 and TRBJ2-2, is DGGITQSPKYLFRKEGQNVTLSCEQNLNHDAMYWYRQDPGQGLRLIYYSQIVNDFQKGDIAEGYSVSREKKESFPLTVTSAQKNPTAFYLCASRPDRVRTGELFFGEGSRLTVL.

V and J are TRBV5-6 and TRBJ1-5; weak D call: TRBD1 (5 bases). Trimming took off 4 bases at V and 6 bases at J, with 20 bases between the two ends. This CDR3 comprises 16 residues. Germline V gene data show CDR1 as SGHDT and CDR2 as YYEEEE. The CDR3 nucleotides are TGTGCCAGCAGCCTAACTCTCGGGGCAGGAAGTCAGCCCCAGCATTTT. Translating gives CASSLTLGAGSQPQHF.

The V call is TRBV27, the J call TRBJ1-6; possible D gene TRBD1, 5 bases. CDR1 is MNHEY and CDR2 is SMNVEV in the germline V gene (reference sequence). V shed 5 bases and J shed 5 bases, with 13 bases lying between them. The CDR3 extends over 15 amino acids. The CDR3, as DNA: TGTGCCAGCAGTACCCCCGGGACTAATAATTCACCCCTCCACTTT. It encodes CASSTPGTNNSPLHF.

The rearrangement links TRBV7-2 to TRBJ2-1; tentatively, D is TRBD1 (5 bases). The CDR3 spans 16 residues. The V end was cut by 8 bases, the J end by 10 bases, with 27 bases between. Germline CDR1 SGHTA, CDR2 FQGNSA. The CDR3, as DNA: TGTGCCAGCCGGCCACAAGGAAGGGGTTTAAGGGGCGAGCAGTTCTTC. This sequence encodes CASRPQGRGLRGEQFF. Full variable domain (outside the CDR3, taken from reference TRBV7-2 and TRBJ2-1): GAGVSQSPSNKVTEKGKDVELRCDPISGHTALYWYRQSLGQGLEFLIYFQGNSAPDKSGLPSDRFSAERTGGSVSTLTIQRTQQEDSAVYLCASRPQGRGLRGEQFFGPGTRLTVL.

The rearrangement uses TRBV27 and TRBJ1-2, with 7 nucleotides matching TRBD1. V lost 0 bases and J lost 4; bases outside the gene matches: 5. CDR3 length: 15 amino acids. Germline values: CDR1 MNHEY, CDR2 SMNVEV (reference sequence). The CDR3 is CASSLSPGGSYGYTF. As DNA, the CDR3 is TGTGCCAGCAGTTTATCGCCAGGGGGTAGCTATGGCTACACCTTC.